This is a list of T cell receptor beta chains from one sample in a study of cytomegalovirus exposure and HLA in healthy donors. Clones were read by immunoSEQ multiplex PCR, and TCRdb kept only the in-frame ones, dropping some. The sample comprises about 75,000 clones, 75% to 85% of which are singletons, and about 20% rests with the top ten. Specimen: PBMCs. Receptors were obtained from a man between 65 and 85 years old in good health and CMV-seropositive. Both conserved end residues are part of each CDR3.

CDR3 protein: CASSLGGRETQYF; J gene: TRBJ2-5; CDR3 length: 13; V gene: TRBV13
CDR3 protein: CASRETSGSNEQFF; J gene: TRBJ2-1; CDR3 length: 14; V gene: TRBV10-2
CDR3 protein: CASSRPGTSAYEQYF; J gene: TRBJ2-7; CDR3 length: 15; V gene: TRBV4-2
CDR3 protein: CAWRLRQGLSTYEQYF; J gene: TRBJ2-7; CDR3 length: 16; V gene: TRBV30
CDR3 protein: CASSQVSGFEKLFF; J gene: TRBJ1-4; CDR3 length: 14; V gene: TRBV4-2
CDR3 protein: CASSLIPGLSDEQFF; J gene: TRBJ2-1; CDR3 length: 15; V gene: TRBV7-3
CDR3 protein: CASSLPGGNEQFF; J gene: TRBJ2-1; CDR3 length: 13; V gene: TRBV11-1
CDR3 protein: CASSEAESRQETQYF; J gene: TRBJ2-5; CDR3 length: 15; V gene: TRBV2
CDR3 protein: CASSQPVLRDTEAFF; J gene: TRBJ1-1; CDR3 length: 15; V gene: TRBV4-1
CDR3 protein: CASSIATGGAGNQPQHF; J gene: TRBJ1-5; CDR3 length: 17; V gene: TRBV19
CDR3 protein: CASSPEANTEAFF; J gene: TRBJ1-1; CDR3 length: 13; V gene: TRBV18
CDR3 protein: CATRRGSFGYMPQHF; J gene: TRBJ1-5; CDR3 length: 15; V gene: TRBV15
CDR3 protein: CASNAETGGIHEQYF; J gene: TRBJ2-7; CDR3 length: 15; V gene: TRBV10-1
CDR3 protein: CASSLGGRANEKLFF; J gene: TRBJ1-4; CDR3 length: 15; V gene: TRBV5-1
CDR3 protein: CSVVGTAKNTGELFF; J gene: TRBJ2-2; CDR3 length: 15; V gene: TRBV29-1
CDR3 protein: CASSLGTGGWETQYF; J gene: TRBJ2-5; CDR3 length: 15; V gene: TRBV7-2
CDR3 protein: CASKKAGGVGNIQYF; J gene: TRBJ2-4; CDR3 length: 15; V gene: TRBV2
CDR3 protein: CASSLGRGSGGYTF; J gene: TRBJ1-2; CDR3 length: 14; V gene: TRBV5-6
CDR3 protein: CASSARQTYEQYF; J gene: TRBJ2-7; CDR3 length: 13; V gene: TRBV9
CDR3 protein: CASSEALAGWETQYF; J gene: TRBJ2-5; CDR3 length: 15; V gene: TRBV6-1